This T cell receptor (beta chain) stems from a study of blood T cell repertoires in COVID-19. On the study more broadly: Collection of acute and convalescent COVID-19 samples took place in the United States, Italy and Spain. From T cells, B-cell-depleted T cells, or PBMCs came the material, which was cDNA or gDNA.

In the source study's methods: It was from reference gene primer amplification that nucleated cell counts were estimated. Sequencing used immunoSEQ multiplex PCR; TCRdb keeps in-frame clones, though not all of them. The V and J calls and clone size come from that table; D and trimming were worked out from the DNA. The sample consists of about 130,000 clones, 70% to 85% of them appearing once. CDR3 length: 14 residues. Trimming removed 4 bases at V and 8 bases at J, with 17 bases between. The germline gives CDR1 SGHTA, CDR2 FQGNSA. The chain links TRBV7-2 to TRBJ1-1; a weak D match, TRBD1 (6 bases). The receptor was derived from a woman aged 80 or over with acute or convalescent COVID-19. The sequenced sample consisted of peripheral blood. The DNA for the CDR3 is TGTGCCAGCAGCTCCAAGGGGGGGCGCGGGGAAGCTTTCTTT. This translates into CASSSKGGRGEAFF.